Below, one TCR beta chain is given with its context. These data belong to a study of blood T cell repertoires in COVID-19. Study at large: Collection of acute and convalescent COVID-19 samples took place in the United States, Italy and Spain. T cells, B-cell-depleted T cells, or PBMCs supplied cDNA or gDNA.

V shed 4 bases and J 7 bases; nucleotides not matched to a gene: 8. The V gene's germline CDR1 is SGHRS and CDR2 YFSETQ. The CDR3 has 14 amino acids. Original processing methods: Amplification of reference gene primers provided the estimated nucleated cell counts. Profiling relied on immunoSEQ multiplex PCR, and the TCRdb table lists in-frame clones only, not all of them. D and trimming come from the DNA, and the V and J calls and clone size come from that table. The repertoire has roughly 180,000 clones, approximately 81% of them found once; the top ten carry over 5%. The sample consisted of peripheral blood. The gene calls are TRBV5-1 and TRBJ2-1; 7 bases are a match to TRBD1. The source of this sequence is a woman in her forties or fifties with COVID-19, enrolled during active disease. The CDR3 coding sequence is TGCGCCAGCAGCCCGACAGGGTACGGAAATGAGCAGTTCTTC. It encodes CASSPTGYGNEQFF. The full variable domain, rest sourced from reference TRBV5-1 and TRBJ2-1, is KAGVTQTPRYLIKTRGQQVTLSCSPISGHRSVSWYQQTPGQGLQFLFEYFSETQRNKGNFPGRFSGRQFSNSRSEMNVSTLELGDSALYLCASSPTGYGNEQFFGPGTRLTVL.